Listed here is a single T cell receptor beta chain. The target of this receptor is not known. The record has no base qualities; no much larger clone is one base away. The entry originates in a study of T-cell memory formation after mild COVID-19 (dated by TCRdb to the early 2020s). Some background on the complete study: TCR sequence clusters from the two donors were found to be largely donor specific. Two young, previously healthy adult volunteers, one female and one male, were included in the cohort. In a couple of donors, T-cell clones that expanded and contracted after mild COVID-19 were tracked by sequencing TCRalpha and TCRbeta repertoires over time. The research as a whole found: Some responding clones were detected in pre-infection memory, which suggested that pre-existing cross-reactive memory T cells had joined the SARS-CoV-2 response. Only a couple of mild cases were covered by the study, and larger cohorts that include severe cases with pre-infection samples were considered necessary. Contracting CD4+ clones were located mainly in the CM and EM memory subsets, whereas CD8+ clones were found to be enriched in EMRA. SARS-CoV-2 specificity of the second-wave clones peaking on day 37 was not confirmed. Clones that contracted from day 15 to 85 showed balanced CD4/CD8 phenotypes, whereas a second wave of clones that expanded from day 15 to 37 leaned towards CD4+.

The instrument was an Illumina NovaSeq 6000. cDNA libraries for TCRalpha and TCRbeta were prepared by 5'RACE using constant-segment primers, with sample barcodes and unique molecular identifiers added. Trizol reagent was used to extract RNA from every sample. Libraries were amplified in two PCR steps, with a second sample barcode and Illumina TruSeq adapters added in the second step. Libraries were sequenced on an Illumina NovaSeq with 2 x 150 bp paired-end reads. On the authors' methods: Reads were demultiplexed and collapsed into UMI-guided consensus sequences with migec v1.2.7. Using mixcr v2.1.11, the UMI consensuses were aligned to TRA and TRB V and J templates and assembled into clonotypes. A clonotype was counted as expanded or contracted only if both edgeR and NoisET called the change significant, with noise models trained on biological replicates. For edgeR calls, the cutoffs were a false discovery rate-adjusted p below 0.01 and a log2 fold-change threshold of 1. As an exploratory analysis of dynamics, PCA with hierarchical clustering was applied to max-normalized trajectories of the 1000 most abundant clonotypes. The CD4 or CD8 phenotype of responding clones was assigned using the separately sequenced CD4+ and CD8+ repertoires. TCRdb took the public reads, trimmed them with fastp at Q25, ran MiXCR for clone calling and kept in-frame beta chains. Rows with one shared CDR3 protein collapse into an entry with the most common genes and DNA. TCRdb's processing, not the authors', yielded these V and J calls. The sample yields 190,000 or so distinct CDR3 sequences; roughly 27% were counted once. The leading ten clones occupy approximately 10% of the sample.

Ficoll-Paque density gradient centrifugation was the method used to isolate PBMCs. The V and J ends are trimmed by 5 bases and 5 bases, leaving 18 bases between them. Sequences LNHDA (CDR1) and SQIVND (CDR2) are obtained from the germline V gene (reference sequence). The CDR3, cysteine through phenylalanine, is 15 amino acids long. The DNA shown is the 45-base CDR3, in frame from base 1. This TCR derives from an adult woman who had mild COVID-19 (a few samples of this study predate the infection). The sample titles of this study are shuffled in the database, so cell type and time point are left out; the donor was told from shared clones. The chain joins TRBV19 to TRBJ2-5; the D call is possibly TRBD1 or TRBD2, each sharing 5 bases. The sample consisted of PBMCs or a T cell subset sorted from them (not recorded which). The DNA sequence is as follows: TGTGCCAGTAGTCCTCTTTGGGGCGGGTCGGAGACCCAGTACTTC. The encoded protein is CASSPLWGGSETQYF.